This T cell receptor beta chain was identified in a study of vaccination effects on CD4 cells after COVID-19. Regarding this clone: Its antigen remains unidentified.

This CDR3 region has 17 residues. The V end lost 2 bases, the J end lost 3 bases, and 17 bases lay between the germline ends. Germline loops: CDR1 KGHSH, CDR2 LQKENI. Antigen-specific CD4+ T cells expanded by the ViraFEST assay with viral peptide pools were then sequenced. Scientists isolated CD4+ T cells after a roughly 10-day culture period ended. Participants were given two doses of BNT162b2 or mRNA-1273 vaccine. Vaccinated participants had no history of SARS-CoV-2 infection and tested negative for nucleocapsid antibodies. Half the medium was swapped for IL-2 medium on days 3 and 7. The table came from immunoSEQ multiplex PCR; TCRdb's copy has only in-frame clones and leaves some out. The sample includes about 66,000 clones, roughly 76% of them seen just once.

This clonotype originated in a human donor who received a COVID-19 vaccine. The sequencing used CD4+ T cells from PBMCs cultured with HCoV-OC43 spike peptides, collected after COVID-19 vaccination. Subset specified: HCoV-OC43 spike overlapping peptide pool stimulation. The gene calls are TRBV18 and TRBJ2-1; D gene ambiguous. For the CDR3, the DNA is TGTGCCAGCTCACCATATGGCCCCCAAAGGAGCTACAATGAGCAGTTCTTC. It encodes CASSPYGPQRSYNEQFF.